This T cell receptor (beta chain) is drawn from a study of regulatory T cells in long-lasting Graves disease. Study-level background: Prior antithyroid drug treatment in newly diagnosed Graves' patients lasted under 3 months.

According to the study, TCR beta libraries were built with iRepertoire HTBI primers and CDR3-region Arm-PCR. TCRdb re-called the multiplex PCR reads with MiXCR, one entry per CDR3 protein. The sample has a few hundred thousand distinct CDR3 sequences, 16% seen once. This clonotype has a count of ten or more. Time point meaning: newly diagnosed GD, antithyroid drugs for less than 3 months. PBMC-extracted RNA yielded the TCR library. Losses at the gene ends were 4 bases for V and 8 bases for J; bases not matched to a gene: 3. This CDR3 has 13 amino acids. CDR1 and CDR2 (germline): SNHLY, FYNNEI. This sample was shared with a second study, whose subject was T cells in Graves' hyperthyroidism and ophthalmopathy.

This chain uses TRBV2 with TRBJ1-4; 8 bases line up with TRBD1. The material was peripheral blood mononuclear cells (PBMCs), obtained at new diagnosis, from a patient treated with antithyroid drugs. The sequence was collected from a man between 35 and 55 years old with Graves disease. The CDR3 region has the DNA TGTGCCAGCAGTGTTTGGGACAGGGAAAAACTGTTTTTT. Its translation: CASSVWDREKLFF.